This T cell receptor beta chain is from a study of OX40 agonist ivuxolimab in advanced cancers. About the full investigation: Ivuxolimab, which targeted the costimulatory receptor OX40 (CD134), was an agonistic, fully human IgG2 monoclonal antibody. Intravenous ivuxolimab was administered to patients every 2 weeks at six dose levels: 0.01, 0.1, 0.3, 1.5, 3 and 10 mg/kg. Of the approximately 50 dose-escalation patients, hepatocellular carcinoma was present in around 19, melanoma in approximately 15, renal cell carcinoma in 9 and head and neck cancer in 9. The dose-escalation cohort was roughly 83% male with a mean age of approximately 59 years, ranging from about 20 to 85. Prior anti-PD-1, anti-PD-L1 or anti-CTLA-4 therapy was permitted, and checkpoint inhibitors had been received by roughly 40% of dose-escalation patients. Partial responses occurred in three dose-escalation patients, of whom one had hepatocellular carcinoma and two had cutaneous melanoma. The purpose of peripheral TCRbeta sequencing was to test whether ivuxolimab changed TCR sequence diversity and led to clonal T-cell expansion. The monotherapy dose-escalation portion (N of about 52 patients) of the phase I ivuxolimab trial is reported in the paper.

Overall study results and their limits: At doses of 0.1 to 3.0 mg/kg, clonal expansion of both CD4+ and CD8+ blood T cells was observed from baseline to week 6. Partial responders in the 0.1-3.0 mg/kg groups had among the lowest normalized peripheral clonal expansion, especially among CD8+ T cells. The antigen specificity of the clonally expanded peripheral T cells was not determined. After ivuxolimab, expanded clones were on average more numerous among CD8+ T cells than among CD4+ T cells. Low levels of normalized T-cell clonal expansion were also shown by some nonresponding patients.

For sequencing of the TCRbeta CDR3 region, genomic DNA was extracted from the sorted cells. TCRbeta CDR3 regions were sequenced using the immunoSEQ Assay. TCRdb obtained this table from immuneACCESS and retained in-frame rearrangements with V and J assigned. These tables miss some clones; where compared with another copy, unresolved V genes account for less than half of the shortfall, and the remainder is unexplained. This sample lists about 51,000 clones; roughly 84% were detected once. Clones ranked in the top ten supply over 3% of the sample. This clone is a singleton in its sample. Its antigen specificity is not known. Within one base of it there is no much larger clone, and no base qualities were kept. Inclusive of the bounding cysteine and phenylalanine, the CDR3 is 16 residues long. Just the 48-base CDR3 DNA is kept, in frame starting at base 1. Relative to germline, V is 5 bases shorter and J is 10 bases shorter, with 21 bases between their ends. CDR1 is given as SGHTA and CDR2 as FQGTGA, both from the germline V gene.

Patients with autoimmune disease history or receiving systemic immunosuppression were excluded from the trial. In every dose cohort, peripheral blood was drawn for TCR sequencing at baseline, cycle 4 day 1, and cycle 7 day 1. Samples came from an open-label, multicenter, first-in-human phase I dose-escalation trial of ivuxolimab. Adults with locally advanced or metastatic melanoma, renal cell carcinoma, hepatocellular carcinoma or head and neck squamous cell carcinoma were enrolled in the trial. Before TCR sequencing, CD4+ T cells and CD8+ T cells were sorted from peripheral blood as separate populations.

This material consisted of CD4+ or CD8+ T cells sorted from blood, taken in a trial of the OX40 agonist ivuxolimab. In this chain, TRBV7-3 is recombined with TRBJ1-6, with TRBD1 tentatively as D gene (6 bases match). The source of this sequence is an adult with an advanced solid tumor such as melanoma, head and neck, liver or kidney cancer. The encoded CDR3 is CASSAQGQGVGSPLHF. The nucleotides are TGTGCCAGCAGCGCCCAGGGGCAGGGCGTTGGGTCACCCCTCCACTTT.